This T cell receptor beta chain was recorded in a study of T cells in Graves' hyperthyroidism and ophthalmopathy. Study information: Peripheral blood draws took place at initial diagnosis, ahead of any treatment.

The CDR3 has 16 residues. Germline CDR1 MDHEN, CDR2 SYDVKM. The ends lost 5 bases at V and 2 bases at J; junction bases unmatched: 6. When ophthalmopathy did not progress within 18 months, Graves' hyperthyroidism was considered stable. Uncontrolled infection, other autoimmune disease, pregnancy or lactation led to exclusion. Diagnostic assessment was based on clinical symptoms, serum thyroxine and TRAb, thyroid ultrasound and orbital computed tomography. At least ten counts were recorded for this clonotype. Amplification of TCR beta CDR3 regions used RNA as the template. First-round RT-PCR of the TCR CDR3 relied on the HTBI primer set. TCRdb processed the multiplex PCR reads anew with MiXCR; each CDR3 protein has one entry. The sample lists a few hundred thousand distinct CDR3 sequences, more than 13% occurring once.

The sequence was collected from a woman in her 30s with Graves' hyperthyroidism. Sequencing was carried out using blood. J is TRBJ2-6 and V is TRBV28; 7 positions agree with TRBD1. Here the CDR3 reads CASSQPGQTGANVLTF. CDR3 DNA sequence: TGTGCCAGCAGTCAACCGGGACAGACTGGGGCCAACGTCCTGACTTTC.